These 4 T cell receptor beta chains were all obtained from the same sample, sequenced in a study of cytomegalovirus exposure and HLA in healthy donors. Primers for the PCR totalled 60 Vbeta and 13 Jbeta. Produced via immunoSEQ multiplex PCR; TCRdb's table is partial and in-frame only. The table has 100,000 to 150,000 clones, about 70% seen once. Sequencing input: PBMCs. The receptors here all came from a woman aged 55-69 years in good health and CMV-seropositive.

The chain uses TRBV15 and TRBJ2-1; 10 bases map to TRBD1. Trimming cost V 5 bases and J 1 base; bases outside gene matches: 8. This CDR3 comprises 17 residues. Germline V gives CDR1 LNHNV, CDR2 YYDKDF (reference sequence). The CDR3 DNA reads TGTGCCACCAGCGGAACGACAGGGGGCGCGTCCTACAATGAGCAGTTCTTC. The encoded protein is CATSGTTGGASYNEQFF. Full variable domain (rest looked up from reference TRBV15 and TRBJ2-1): DAMVIQNPRYQVTQFGKPVTLSCSQTLNHNVMYWYQQKSSQAPKLLFHYYDKDFNNEADTPDNFQSRRPNTSFCFLDIRSPGLGDTAMYLCATSGTTGGASYNEQFFGPGTRLTVL.

About this clone: Relative to the germline gene, one junction end is altered; a read error may explain this. Distinct nucleotide sequences in the sample also encode this CDR3. The genes are TRBV28 and TRBJ1-6; 10 bases are a match to TRBD1. The germline V gene encodes CDR1 MDHEN and CDR2 SYDVKM. The CDR3 is made up of 16 amino acids. CDR3 amino acids: CASSLGQGLDNSPLHF. The CDR3 region has the DNA TGCGCCAGCAGTCTGGGACAGGGGTTGGATAATTCACCCCTCCACTTT.

V is TRBV19 and J is TRBJ2-6, with a tentative D call TRBD1 (6 bases). The CDR3 covers 15 residues. Trimming shortened V by 6 bases and J by 1 base, and 10 bases separated the two germline ends. Germline V lookup: CDR1 LNHDA, CDR2 SQIVND (reference sequence). CDR3: CASRGTISGANVLTF. CDR3 bases: TGTGCCAGTAGGGGGACAATTTCTGGGGCCAACGTCCTGACTTTC.

Here the CDR3 DNA reads TGTGCCAGCTCGGGGGACAGCGGCGAAGCTTTCTTT. Its translation is CASSGDSGEAFF. This sequence joins TRBV18 and TRBJ1-1; 7 positions agree with TRBD1. J gave up 8 bases and V 6 bases, and 6 bases lay outside the gene matches. Germline-derived CDR1 and CDR2 are KGHSH and LQKENI. The CDR3 has 12 residues. Full variable domain (outside the CDR3, taken from reference TRBV18 and TRBJ1-1): NAGVMQNPRHLVRRRGQEARLRCSPMKGHSHVYWYRQLPEEGLKFMVYLQKENIIDESGMPKERFSAEFPKEGPSILRIQQVVRGDSAAYFCASSGDSGEAFFGQGTRLTVV.